The text below deals with one T cell receptor (beta chain). No antigen is known for it. Produced via immunoSEQ multiplex PCR; TCRdb's table is partial and in-frame only. The sample includes about 120,000 clones, 92% of them seen just once. This entry belongs to a study of T cell responses to AZD1222 COVID-19 vaccine. Study conclusions and caveats: Dominant CD4 TCR responses targeted spike regions 160-218 and 743-854. Vaccination with two AZD1222 doses was followed by a rise in Spike-specific TCR breadth and depth.

V gave up 6 bases and J gave up 5 bases, with 12 bases separating them. Germline loops: CDR1 LGHDT, CDR2 YNNKEL (reference sequence). CDR3 length: 13 residues. The TCR sequence derives from an adult in good health. This sequence joins TRBV3-1 (or the pseudogene TRBV3-2) and TRBJ2-3, with a possible D match to TRBD2 (5 bases). The material sequenced was peripheral blood, taken on day 0 of AZD1222 vaccination. In DNA form, the CDR3 reads TGTGCCAGCAGGAGCCTAGCCCAAGATACGCAGTATTTT. The encoded protein is CASRSLAQDTQYF.